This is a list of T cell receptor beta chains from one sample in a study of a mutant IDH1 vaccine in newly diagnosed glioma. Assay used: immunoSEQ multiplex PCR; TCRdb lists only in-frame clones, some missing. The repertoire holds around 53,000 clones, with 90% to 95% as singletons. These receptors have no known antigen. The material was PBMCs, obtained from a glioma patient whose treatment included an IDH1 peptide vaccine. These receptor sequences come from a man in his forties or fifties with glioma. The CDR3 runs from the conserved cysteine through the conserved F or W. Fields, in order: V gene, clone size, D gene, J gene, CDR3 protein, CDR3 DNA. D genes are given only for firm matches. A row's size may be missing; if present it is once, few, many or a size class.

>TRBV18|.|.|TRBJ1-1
CASFRGRAEAFF
TGTGCCAGCTTCAGGGGCCGCGCTGAAGCTTTCTTT
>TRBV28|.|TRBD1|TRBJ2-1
CASSAWDREINEQFF
TGTGCCAGCAGTGCCTGGGACAGGGAAATAAATGAGCAGTTCTTC
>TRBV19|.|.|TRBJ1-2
CASKAGNYGYTF
TGTGCCAGTAAGGCAGGGAACTATGGCTACACCTTC
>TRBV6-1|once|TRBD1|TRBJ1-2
CASSSRDRGLGYTF
TGTGCCAGCAGTAGCCGGGACAGGGGCCTTGGCTACACCTTC
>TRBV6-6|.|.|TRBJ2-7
CASSYSDPVTSREQYF
TGTGCCAGCAGTTACTCCGATCCGGTAACTTCGAGGGAGCAGTACTTC
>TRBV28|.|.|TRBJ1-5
CASSFPGAQNQPQHF
TGTGCCAGCAGTTTTCCCGGGGCCCAGAATCAGCCCCAGCATTTT
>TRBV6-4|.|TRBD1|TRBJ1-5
CASSARQGARTQPQHF
TGTGCCAGCAGTGCACGACAGGGGGCGCGCACTCAGCCCCAGCATTTT
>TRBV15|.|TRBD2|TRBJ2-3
CATSSFQGGLAGIAGTDTQYF
TGTGCCACCAGCAGCTTCCAAGGCGGACTAGCGGGAATAGCTGGCACAGATACGCAGTATTTT
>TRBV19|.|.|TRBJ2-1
CASSRPSGRNNEQFF
TGTGCCAGTAGTAGACCCTCGGGACGGAACAATGAGCAGTTCTTC
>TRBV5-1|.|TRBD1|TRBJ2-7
CASSAQDRAYEQYF
TGCGCCAGCAGCGCGCAGGACAGGGCCTACGAGCAGTACTTC
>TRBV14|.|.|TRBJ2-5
CASSQWTTSPETQYF
TGTGCCAGCAGCCAATGGACAACTTCCCCAGAGACCCAGTACTTC
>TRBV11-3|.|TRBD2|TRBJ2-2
CASSKGLAGGTGELFF
TGTGCCAGCAGCAAAGGACTAGCGGGAGGAACCGGGGAGCTGTTTTTT
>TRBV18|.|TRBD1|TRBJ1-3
CASSPGQALSNTIYF
TGTGCCAGCTCACCCGGACAGGCGCTCTCGAACACCATATATTTT
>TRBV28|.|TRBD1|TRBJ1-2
CASSLGTGNFGYTF
TGTGCCAGCAGTTTAGGGACAGGGAATTTTGGCTACACCTTC
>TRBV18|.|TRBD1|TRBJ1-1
CASSPKGQVNTEAFF
TGTGCCAGCTCACCAAAAGGACAGGTGAACACTGAAGCTTTCTTT
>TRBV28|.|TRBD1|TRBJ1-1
CASSRDRVTEAFF
TGTGCCAGCAGCCGGGACAGGGTTACTGAAGCTTTCTTT
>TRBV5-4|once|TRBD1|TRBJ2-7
CASRTGTASSYEQYF
TGTGCCAGCAGAACCGGGACAGCCAGCTCCTACGAGCAGTACTTC
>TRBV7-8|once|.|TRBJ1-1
CASSSPRPGEVNTEAFF
TGTGCCAGCAGCTCACCACGCCCAGGGGAGGTGAACACTGAAGCTTTCTTT
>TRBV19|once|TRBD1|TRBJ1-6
CASSDWGQGVNSPLHF
TGTGCCAGTAGTGATTGGGGACAGGGGGTTAATTCACCCCTCCACTTT
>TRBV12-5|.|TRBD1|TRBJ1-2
CASGFRTGMWYGYTF
TGTGCTAGTGGTTTCCGGACAGGTATGTGGTATGGCTACACCTTC
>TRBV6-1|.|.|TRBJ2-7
CASSEKAISYEQYF
TGTGCCAGCAGTGAAAAAGCCATCTCCTACGAGCAGTACTTC
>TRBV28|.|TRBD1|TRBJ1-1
CASSRRQGAGQTEAFF
TGTGCCAGCAGTCGTCGACAGGGGGCGGGGCAGACTGAAGCTTTCTTT
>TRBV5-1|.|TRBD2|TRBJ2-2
CASSQQTSGSPGELFF
TGCGCCAGCAGCCAACAGACTAGCGGGAGCCCCGGGGAGCTGTTTTTT
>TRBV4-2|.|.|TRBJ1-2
CASSQMEGRGGYGYTF
TGTGCCAGCAGCCAAATGGAGGGAAGGGGGGGCTATGGCTACACCTTC
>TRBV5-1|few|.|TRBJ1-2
CASSLGVGGKGYGYTF
TGCGCCAGCAGCTTGGGCGTCGGGGGGAAAGGCTATGGCTACACCTTC
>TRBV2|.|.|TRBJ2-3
CASSARNTDTQYF
TGTGCCAGCAGCGCTAGGAACACAGATACGCAGTATTTT
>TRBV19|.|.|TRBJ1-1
CASSPSTGNTEAFF
TGTGCCAGTAGTCCCTCGACAGGGAACACTGAAGCTTTCTTT
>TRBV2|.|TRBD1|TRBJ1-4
CASNRRGLQTNEKLFF
TGTGCCAGCAACCGCAGGGGGCTACAGACTAATGAAAAACTGTTTTTT
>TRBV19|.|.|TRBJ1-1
CASNLGRDTEAFF
TGTGCCAGTAACCTCGGACGGGACACTGAAGCTTTCTTT
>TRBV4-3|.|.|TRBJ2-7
CASSQEGWYEQYF
TGCGCCAGCAGCCAAGAAGGTTGGTACGAGCAGTACTTC
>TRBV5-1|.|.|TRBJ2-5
CASSLGQETQYF
TGCGCCAGCAGCTTGGGCCAGGAGACCCAGTACTTC
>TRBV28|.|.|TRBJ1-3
CASSLGGASGNTIYF
TGTGCCAGCAGTTTGGGGGGGGCCTCTGGAAACACCATATATTTT
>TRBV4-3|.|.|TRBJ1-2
CASSQARTTYGYTF
TGCGCCAGCAGCCAAGCCCGGACGACCTATGGCTACACCTTC
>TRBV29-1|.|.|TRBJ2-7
CSVRAGSYEQYF
TGCAGCGTCAGGGCAGGCTCCTACGAGCAGTACTTC
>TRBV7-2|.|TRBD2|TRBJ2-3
CASSPRSLLAGGHIDTQYF
TGTGCCAGCAGCCCTAGGTCACTACTAGCGGGAGGGCATATAGATACGCAGTATTTT
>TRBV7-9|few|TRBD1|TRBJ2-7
CASSTGGPNEQYF
TGTGCCAGCAGCACAGGGGGCCCAAACGAGCAGTACTTC
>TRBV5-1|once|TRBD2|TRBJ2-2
CASRGLAGEAGELFF
TGCGCCAGCAGAGGGTTGGCGGGAGAGGCCGGGGAGCTGTTTTTT
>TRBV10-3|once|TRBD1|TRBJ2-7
CAIAQVGQGYEQYF
TGTGCCATCGCCCAGGTGGGACAGGGGTACGAGCAGTACTTC
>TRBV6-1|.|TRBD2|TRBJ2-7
CASRIASGSNYEQYF
TGTGCCAGCAGGATAGCTAGCGGGAGTAACTACGAGCAGTACTTC
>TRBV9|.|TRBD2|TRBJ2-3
CASSSGLAGNTQYF
TGTGCCAGCAGCTCGGGACTAGCGGGGAATACGCAGTATTTT
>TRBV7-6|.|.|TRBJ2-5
CASSIQETQYF
TGTGCCAGCAGCATACAAGAGACCCAGTACTTC
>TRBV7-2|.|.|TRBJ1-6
CASSLGQFREPNSPLHF
TGTGCCAGCAGCTTAGGGCAATTCCGGGAACCTAATTCACCCCTCCACTTT
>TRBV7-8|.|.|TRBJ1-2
CASSLDGTTSYGYTF
TGTGCCAGCAGCCTTGACGGAACCACCTCCTATGGCTACACCTTC
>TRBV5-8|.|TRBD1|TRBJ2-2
CASRTGADTGELFF
TGTGCCAGCAGGACAGGGGCGGACACCGGGGAGCTGTTTTTT
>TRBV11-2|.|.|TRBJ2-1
CASSPRRALNEQFF
TGTGCCAGCAGCCCCCGGAGGGCTCTGAATGAGCAGTTCTTC
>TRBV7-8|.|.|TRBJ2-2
CASSLAPLTGELFF
TGTGCCAGCAGCTTAGCGCCTCTAACCGGGGAGCTGTTTTTT
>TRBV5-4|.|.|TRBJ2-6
CASSLGGGLLSGANVLTF
TGTGCCAGCAGCTTGGGGGGGGGCCTCTTGTCTGGGGCCAACGTCCTGACTTTC
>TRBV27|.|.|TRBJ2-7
CASSLNPASSSYEQYF
TGTGCTAGCAGTTTAAACCCGGCTAGCTCCTCCTACGAGCAGTACTTC
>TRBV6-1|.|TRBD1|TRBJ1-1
CASSEDRGDTEAFF
TGTGCCAGCAGTGAAGACAGGGGGGACACTGAAGCTTTCTTT
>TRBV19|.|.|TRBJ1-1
CASSIESREAFF
TGTGCCAGTAGTATAGAGAGTCGGGAAGCTTTCTTT
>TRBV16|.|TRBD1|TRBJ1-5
CASSQGQGVQPQHF
TGTGCCAGCAGCCAAGGACAGGGGGTGCAGCCCCAGCATTTT
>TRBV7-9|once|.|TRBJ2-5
CASLPQERVYQETQYF
TGTGCCAGCCTCCCCCAGGAGCGAGTGTACCAAGAGACCCAGTACTTC
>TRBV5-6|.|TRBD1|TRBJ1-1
CASSTGQGGSEAFF
TGTGCCAGCAGCACGGGACAGGGAGGGAGTGAAGCTTTCTTT
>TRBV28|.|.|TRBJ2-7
CASSYGPYEQYF
TGTGCCAGCAGTTATGGTCCCTACGAGCAGTACTTC
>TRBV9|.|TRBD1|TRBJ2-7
CASSASTDRGNEQYF
TGTGCCAGCAGCGCTTCTACGGACAGGGGCAACGAGCAGTACTTC
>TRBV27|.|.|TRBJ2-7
CASSLWGAEQYF
TGTGCCAGCAGTTTATGGGGGGCCGAGCAGTACTTC
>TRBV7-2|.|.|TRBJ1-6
CASSLGGFINSPLHF
TGTGCCAGCAGCTTGGGGGGTTTCATCAATTCACCCCTCCACTTT
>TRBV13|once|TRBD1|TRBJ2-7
CASSLGTGSLYEQYF
TGTGCCAGCAGCCTGGGGACAGGGAGCCTCTACGAGCAGTACTTC
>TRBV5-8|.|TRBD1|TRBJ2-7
CASSSTGVSGNEQYF
TGTGCCAGCAGCTCCACAGGGGTTTCCGGCAACGAGCAGTACTTC
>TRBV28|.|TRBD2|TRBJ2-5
CASSLTQLLASGKETQYF
TGTGCCAGCAGTTTAACCCAACTTTTGGCTAGCGGAAAAGAGACCCAGTACTTC